This TCR beta chain stems from a study of beta chain features in type 1 diabetes (dated by TCRdb to 2017 to 2018). Concerning the study at large: Mean age, gender distribution, total cell number and subset yield did not differ between patients and healthy donors. A total of approximately 110,000,000 sorted cells were examined across all samples, and a strong correlation was observed between cell number per subset and RNA yield. In the study, TCRB repertoires of sorted circulating CD4+ T cell subsets from recently diagnosed type 1 diabetes patients were compared with those of matched healthy donors. Regulatory and stem cell-like memory subsets were isolated from only 8 patients and roughly 8 healthy donors, whereas naive and central memory subsets came from all 30 or so donors.

All of the isolated RNA was reverse transcribed with the High Capacity cDNA Reverse Transcription Kit, so expressed TCRB transcripts were sequenced. Deep immunoSEQ sequencing was performed on naive, central memory and regulatory T cell samples, with an average of approximately 4 million total reads per sample. Sorted cells were lysed in RLT buffer, and RNA was extracted using DNase-treated RNeasy Micro or Mini kits according to cell number. To prevent cross-contamination, every cell subset was processed on its own, while patient and healthy donor samples were processed together. The immunoSEQ multiplex PCR was used to amplify TCRB sequences from cDNA, yielding 87-bp fragments that span the CDR3 region. The amplicons were sequenced using the Illumina HiSeq platform. The authors' analysis ran thus. PCR bias was computationally corrected using synthetic template baselines, reads within Hamming distance 2 were collapsed, and singletons that could not be merged were discarded. By aligning reads against IMGT, V, D and J genes, CDR3 length, and insertions or deletions at six rearrangement sites were assigned. Clonotype counts were normalized to sorted cell number within each subset before computing true diversity and Gini coefficients with the tcR R package. The overlap coefficient, calculated on TCRB nucleotide sequences, was used to quantify repertoire sharing. Out-of-frame TCRB sequences from naive cells were analyzed as a proxy for the pre-selection repertoire. TCRdb obtained this table from immuneACCESS and retained in-frame rearrangements with V and J assigned. These tables miss some clones; where compared with another copy, unresolved V genes account for less than half of the shortfall, and the remainder is unexplained. That table gives V, J and clone size, and the DNA gave D and trimming. The sample table lists approximately 360,000 clones, around 12% of them with a count of one. Together, the top ten hold about 0.01% of the sample.

In its sample, this clone was seen once. Its specific antigen is unknown. No much larger clonotype is one base removed from it; base qualities were not supplied. A single peripheral blood draw of about 116 mL on average was collected from each donor into heparinised tubes. Naive, central memory, regulatory and stem cell-like memory CD4+ T cells were sorted on a BD FACSAria II using a panel including CD45RO, CCR7, CD25, CD127, CD95 and CD27. Purity was above 98% for every sorted population. Right away, PBMCs were isolated by Lymphoprep density gradient centrifugation and were stained directly, with no culture step. So that batch effects would be minimized, each experiment stained and sorted samples in pairs, pairing one healthy donor with one patient. There are 14 amino acids in the CDR3, from cysteine to phenylalanine inclusive. Only CDR3 DNA is held: 42 bases, read in frame from base 1. Sequences LNHNV (CDR1) and YYDKDF (CDR2) are obtained from the germline V gene (reference sequence). Between the V and J ends, shortened by 5 bases and 9 bases respectively, the junction contains 14 bases.

The investigation overall reported the following: Sequencing cDNA rather than genomic DNA could over-represent highly expressing activated cells, although activation and CD3 levels did not differ between groups. Type 1 diabetes patients showed a moderate but significant shortening of TCRB CDR3 length in all four CD4+ subsets. Shorter templates might be favored by PCR, yet because patient and control samples were amplified and corrected together, any such skew would affect both groups equally. At VDJ recombination sites, type 1 diabetes patients had fewer insertions and more deleted nucleotides, which implies abnormalities in thymic rearrangement. Naive, central memory and regulatory TCRB repertoires appeared to be more similar among patients than among healthy donors. Because small numbers of individuals were included in the HLA sub-analyses, any influence of HLA type on TCRB rearrangement was left unresolved.

The sequence came from a woman under 30 with type 1 diabetes. Source material: naive CD4+ T cells from blood. The cell subset or site label here, explained by the study, means: true naive CD4+ T cells. The rearranged segments are TRBV15 and TRBJ1-6; too little of a D gene remains to name it. The CDR3 loop reads CATSRSEMISPLHF. The bases read TGTGCCACCAGCCGGTCGGAGATGATTTCACCCCTCCACTTT.